The present TCR beta chain was sequenced within a study of blood T cell repertoires in COVID-19. Study summary: T cells, B-cell-depleted T cells, or PBMCs provided the cDNA or gDNA that served as material.

The germline gives CDR1 MNHNY, CDR2 SVGAGI (reference sequence). This CDR3 contains 13 residues. The J segment lost 6 bases and the V segment lost 2 bases, leaving 4 bases of the junction unmatched. As originally analysed: Researchers report that nucleated cell counts were estimated from reference gene primer amplification. Clones were sequenced by immunoSEQ multiplex PCR, and TCRdb holds only the in-frame ones, with some missing. Clone size and the V and J calls come from that table; the DNA yielded D and trimming. The profile covers 89,000 or so clones, with roughly 88% appearing a single time and 8% taken by the ten largest.

The chain combines TRBV6-6 with TRBJ2-7; 7 positions agree with TRBD1. The sequenced sample consisted of peripheral blood. The TCR comes from a man aged 50 or older with active COVID-19. CDR3 protein: CASSYTGVGEQYF. The CDR3 DNA sequence: TGTGCCAGCAGTTACACAGGGGTGGGCGAGCAGTACTTC.